This T cell receptor beta chain was sequenced for a study of cytomegalovirus exposure and HLA in healthy donors. Study conclusions and caveats: According to the study, around 180 TCR beta chains were cytomegalovirus-associated.

Repertoires were generated with immunoSEQ multiplex PCR, while TCRdb's copy carries only in-frame clones and drops some. The data contain around 91,000 clones, roughly 92% of them singletons. As for this clone: The antigen is not known.

Germline values: CDR1 MDHEN, CDR2 SYDVKM. Trimming pared 6 bases from V and 0 bases from J, leaving 18 bases between. This CDR3 spans 18 amino acids. The sequenced sample consisted of PBMCs. The clonotype was recovered from a woman in her twenties or thirties in good health and CMV-seropositive. The V gene is TRBV28, the J gene TRBJ2-6, with D possibly being TRBD2 (6 bases). The CDR3 nucleotides read TGTGCCAGCAGCCGCCGCGGGGCGAAAAGCTCTGGGGCCAACGTCCTGACTTTC. As protein: CASSRRGAKSSGANVLTF.